The clone carrying this T cell receptor (beta chain) was seen a handful of times. The sample comes from a study of blood T cells in healthy people across ages. This CDR3 comprises 14 residues. The V gene's germline CDR1 is SNHLY and CDR2 FYNNEI. V was clipped by 4 bases and J by 1 base, with 10 bases between them. A second PCR of about 7 to 11 cycles used a sample-barcoded 5' primer and a J-beta primer mix. Each sample provided no less than 3 million CDR3-containing paired-end reads. Each CDR3 protein is one row after TCRdb ran MiXCR on the 5' RACE reads. The sample holds 800,000 or so distinct CDR3 sequences, around 25% seen once. These sequences were also reported in another study, on T cells of mothers and their children.

Sequencing was done on a sample of blood. V usage is TRBV2 and J usage is TRBJ2-5, with D tentatively TRBD2 (5 bases). The source of this sequence is a boy aged 5 to 17 in good health. The chain's CDR3 is CASSGTFTQETQYF. For the CDR3, the DNA is TGTGCCAGCAGTGGGACTTTCACCCAAGAGACCCAGTACTTC.